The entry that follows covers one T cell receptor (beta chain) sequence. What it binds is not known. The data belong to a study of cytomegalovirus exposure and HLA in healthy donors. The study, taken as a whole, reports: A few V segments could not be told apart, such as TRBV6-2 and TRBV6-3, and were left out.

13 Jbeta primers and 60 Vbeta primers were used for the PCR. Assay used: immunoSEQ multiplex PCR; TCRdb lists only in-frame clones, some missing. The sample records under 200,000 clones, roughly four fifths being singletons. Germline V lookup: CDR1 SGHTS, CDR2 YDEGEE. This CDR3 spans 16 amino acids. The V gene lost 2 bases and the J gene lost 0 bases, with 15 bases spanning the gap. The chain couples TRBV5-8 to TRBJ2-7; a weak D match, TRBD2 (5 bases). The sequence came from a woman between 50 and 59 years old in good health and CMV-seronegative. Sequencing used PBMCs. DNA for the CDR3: TGTGCCAGCAGCTTCATAACAGCGGAAAGCTCCTACGAGCAGTACTTC. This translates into CASSFITAESSYEQYF.